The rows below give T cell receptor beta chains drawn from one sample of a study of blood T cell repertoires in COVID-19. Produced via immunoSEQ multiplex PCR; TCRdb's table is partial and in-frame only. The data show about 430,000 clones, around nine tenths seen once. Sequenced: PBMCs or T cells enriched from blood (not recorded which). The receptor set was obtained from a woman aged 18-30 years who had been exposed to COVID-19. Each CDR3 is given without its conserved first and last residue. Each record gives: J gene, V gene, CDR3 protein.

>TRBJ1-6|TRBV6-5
ASSYSGQGNSPLH
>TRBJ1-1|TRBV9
ASSGQGVTTEAF
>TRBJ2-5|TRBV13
ASSSTSGEETQY
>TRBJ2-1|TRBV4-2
ASSQDPSNEQF
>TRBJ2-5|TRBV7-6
ASSSNPGVQETQY
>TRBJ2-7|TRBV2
ASSEGFFDSVAYEQY
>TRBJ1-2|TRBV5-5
ASSLALQTYGYT
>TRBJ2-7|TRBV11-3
ASSGIQGEQY
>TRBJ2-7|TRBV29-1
SVTGTGPNEQY
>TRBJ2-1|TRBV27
ASGDGSSAANEQF
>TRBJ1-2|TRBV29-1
SVDLGTGGVAGYT
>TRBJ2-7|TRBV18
ASSPAISGALYEQY
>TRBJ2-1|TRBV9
ASSVAGNEQF
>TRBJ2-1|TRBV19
ASNLDRGRIEQF
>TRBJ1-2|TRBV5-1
ASSTGQPPYGYT
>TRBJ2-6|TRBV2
ASLPQRTGANVLT
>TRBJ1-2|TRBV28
ASIMRGLYGYT
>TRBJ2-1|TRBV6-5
ASSSRTREDEQF
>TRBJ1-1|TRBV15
ATSRAAELEAF
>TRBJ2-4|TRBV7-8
ASSRGLAGKNIQY
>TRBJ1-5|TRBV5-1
ASSPGTGKGQPQH
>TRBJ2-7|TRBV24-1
ATQDRDYEQY
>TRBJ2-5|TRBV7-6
ASSSVLGGPSRETQY
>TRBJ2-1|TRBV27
ASSTGTGVNEQF
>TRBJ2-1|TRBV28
ASSSPSGSSNEQF
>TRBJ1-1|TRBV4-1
ASSHPGMNTEAF
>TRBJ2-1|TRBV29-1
SVEGQTHNEQF
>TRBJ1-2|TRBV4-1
ASSQDRGQDFYGYT